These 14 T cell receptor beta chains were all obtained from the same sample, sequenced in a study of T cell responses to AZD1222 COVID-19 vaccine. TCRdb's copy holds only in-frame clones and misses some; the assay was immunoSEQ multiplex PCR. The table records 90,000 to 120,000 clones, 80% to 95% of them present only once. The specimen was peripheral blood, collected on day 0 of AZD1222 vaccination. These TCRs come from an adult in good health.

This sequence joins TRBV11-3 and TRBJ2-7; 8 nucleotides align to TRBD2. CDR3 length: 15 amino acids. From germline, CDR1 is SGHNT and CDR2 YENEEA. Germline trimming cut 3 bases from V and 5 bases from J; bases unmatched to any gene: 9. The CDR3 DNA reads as TGTGCCAGCAGCTTCGCGGGACTAGGAAAAAACGAGCAGTACTTC. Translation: CASSFAGLGKNEQYF.

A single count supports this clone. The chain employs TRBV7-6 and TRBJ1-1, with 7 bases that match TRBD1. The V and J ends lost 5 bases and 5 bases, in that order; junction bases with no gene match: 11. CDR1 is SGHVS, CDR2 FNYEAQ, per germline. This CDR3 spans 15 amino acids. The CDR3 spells CASSTKDRVMTEAFF. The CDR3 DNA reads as TGTGCCAGCAGCACCAAAGACAGGGTGATGACTGAAGCTTTCTTT. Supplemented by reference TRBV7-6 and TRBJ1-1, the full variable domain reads GAGVSQSPRYKVTKRGQDVALRCDPISGHVSLYWYRQALGQGPEFLTYFNYEAQQDKSGLPNDRFSAERPEGSISTLTIQRTEQRDSAMYRCASSTKDRVMTEAFFGQGTRLTVV.

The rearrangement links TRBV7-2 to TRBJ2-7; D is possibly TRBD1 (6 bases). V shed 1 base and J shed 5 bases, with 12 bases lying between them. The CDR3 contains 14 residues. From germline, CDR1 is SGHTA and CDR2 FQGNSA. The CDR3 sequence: CASSLDHRANEQYF. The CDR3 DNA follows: TGTGCCAGCAGCTTAGATCACAGGGCGAACGAGCAGTACTTC.

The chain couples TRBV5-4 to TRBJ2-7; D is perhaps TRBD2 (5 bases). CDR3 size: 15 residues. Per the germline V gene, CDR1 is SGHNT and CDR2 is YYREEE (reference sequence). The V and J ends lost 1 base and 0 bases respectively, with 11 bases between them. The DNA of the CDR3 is TGTGCCAGCAGCTTGCCAGCGGAGAGCTCCTACGAGCAGTACTTC. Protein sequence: CASSLPAESSYEQYF.

DNA of the CDR3: TGTGCCAGCAGTTTATCGCGAAAGAACACTGAAGCTTTCTTT. This encodes CASSLSRKNTEAFF. The genes are TRBV27 and TRBJ1-1; no clear D. The CDR3 extends over 14 amino acids. Trimming shortened V by 0 bases and J by 1 base, and 6 bases separated the two germline ends. CDR1 and CDR2 from the germline V gene are MNHEY and SMNVEV (reference sequence).

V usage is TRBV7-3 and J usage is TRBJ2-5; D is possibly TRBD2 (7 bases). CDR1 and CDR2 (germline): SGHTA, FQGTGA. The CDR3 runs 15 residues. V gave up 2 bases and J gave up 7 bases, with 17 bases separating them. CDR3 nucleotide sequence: TGTGCCAGCAGCTTAGGTCAGGGGAGGGGGTTGACCCAGTACTTC. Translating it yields CASSLGQGRGLTQYF.

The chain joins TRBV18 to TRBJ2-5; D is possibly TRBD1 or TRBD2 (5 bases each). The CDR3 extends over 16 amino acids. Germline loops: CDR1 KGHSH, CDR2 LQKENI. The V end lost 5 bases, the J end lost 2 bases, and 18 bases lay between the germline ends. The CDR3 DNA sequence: TGTGCCAGCTCAAACGGGTTCGGGGCCACTCAAGAGACCCAGTACTTC. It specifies CASSNGFGATQETQYF.

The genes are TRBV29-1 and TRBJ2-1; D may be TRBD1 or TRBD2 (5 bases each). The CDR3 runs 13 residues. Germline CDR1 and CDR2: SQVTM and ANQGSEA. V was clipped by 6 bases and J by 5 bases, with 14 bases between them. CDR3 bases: TGCAGCGTAAGCCGGGACGGGAACAATGAGCAGTTCTTC. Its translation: CSVSRDGNNEQFF.

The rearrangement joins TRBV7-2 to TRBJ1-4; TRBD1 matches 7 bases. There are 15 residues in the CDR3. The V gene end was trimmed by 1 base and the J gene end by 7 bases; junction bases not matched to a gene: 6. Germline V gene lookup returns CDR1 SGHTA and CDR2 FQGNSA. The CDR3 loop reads CASSLDPGGGEKLFF. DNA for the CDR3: TGTGCCAGCAGCTTAGACCCAGGGGGGGGTGAAAAACTGTTTTTT.

The CDR3 sequence is CASSPRRRDGDPQHF. The CDR3 region has the DNA TGTGCCAGTAGTCCAAGACGCAGGGACGGTGATCCCCAGCATTTT. This chain links TRBV19 with TRBJ1-5; D perhaps matches TRBD1 (5 bases). The V end was cut by 5 bases, the J end by 10 bases, with 21 bases between. CDR3 length: 15 residues. The germline gives CDR1 LNHDA, CDR2 SQIVND (reference sequence).

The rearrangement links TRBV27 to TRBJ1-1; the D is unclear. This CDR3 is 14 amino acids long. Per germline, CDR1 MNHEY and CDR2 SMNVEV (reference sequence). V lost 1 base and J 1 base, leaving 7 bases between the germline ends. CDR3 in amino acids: CASSLFRENTEAFF. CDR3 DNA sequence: TGTGCCAGCAGTTTATTTAGGGAGAACACTGAAGCTTTCTTT.

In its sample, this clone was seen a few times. CDR3 sequence (DNA): TGTGCCAGCAGTGAATCCCGGACAGATAACACTGAAGCTTTCTTT. Its protein is CASSESRTDNTEAFF. The V gene is TRBV2, the J gene TRBJ1-1; D is perhaps TRBD1 (6 bases). CDR1 is SNHLY and CDR2 is FYNNEI in the germline V gene. There are 15 residues in the CDR3. Trimming took off 2 bases at V and 2 bases at J, with 12 bases between the two ends.

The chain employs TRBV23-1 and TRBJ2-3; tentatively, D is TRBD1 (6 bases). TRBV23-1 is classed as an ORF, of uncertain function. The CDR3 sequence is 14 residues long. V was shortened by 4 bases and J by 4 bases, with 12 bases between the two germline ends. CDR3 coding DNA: TGCGCCAGCAGTCCGGACAGAGGCGCAGATACGCAGTATTTT. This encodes CASSPDRGADTQYF.

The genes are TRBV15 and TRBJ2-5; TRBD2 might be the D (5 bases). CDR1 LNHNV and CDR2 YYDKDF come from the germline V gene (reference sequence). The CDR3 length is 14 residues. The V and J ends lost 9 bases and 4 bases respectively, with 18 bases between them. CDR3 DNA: TGTGCCACTTCTGGGCGACTATCGGTAGAGACCCAGTACTTC. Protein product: CATSGRLSVETQYF.